A single TCR beta chain is shown here with its context. Its target is not known. This sample was included in a study of shared clonotypes between healthy human individuals. Study-level background: CD8 memory received one plate per donor, CD8 naive two, CD4 memory three and CD4 naive three. The study, taken as a whole, reports: Clonotypes which were not shared had lower generation probabilities than clonotypes that all four donors shared. Few donors limited the genetic and exposure-history diversity represented.

Here immunoSEQ multiplex PCR was the method, and the copy in TCRdb shows in-frame clones only, minus some. The table shows roughly 1,600,000 clones, with just under 99% occurring only once. Germline V gives CDR1 WNHNN, CDR2 SYGVQD (reference sequence). The CDR3 consists of 13 residues. Trimming took 2 bases from V and 2 from J, leaving 6 bases between them. Sequenced: naive CD4+ T cells sorted from blood. This sample's subset: CD45RA+ positively selected. This chain joins TRBV10-1 and TRBJ2-5, with D possibly TRBD2 on 6 matching bases. The sequence derives from a man aged 25 to 40 in good health. The CDR3 loop is CASSEGRQETQYF. DNA for the CDR3: TGCGCCAGCAGTGAGGGGAGGCAAGAGACCCAGTACTTC.